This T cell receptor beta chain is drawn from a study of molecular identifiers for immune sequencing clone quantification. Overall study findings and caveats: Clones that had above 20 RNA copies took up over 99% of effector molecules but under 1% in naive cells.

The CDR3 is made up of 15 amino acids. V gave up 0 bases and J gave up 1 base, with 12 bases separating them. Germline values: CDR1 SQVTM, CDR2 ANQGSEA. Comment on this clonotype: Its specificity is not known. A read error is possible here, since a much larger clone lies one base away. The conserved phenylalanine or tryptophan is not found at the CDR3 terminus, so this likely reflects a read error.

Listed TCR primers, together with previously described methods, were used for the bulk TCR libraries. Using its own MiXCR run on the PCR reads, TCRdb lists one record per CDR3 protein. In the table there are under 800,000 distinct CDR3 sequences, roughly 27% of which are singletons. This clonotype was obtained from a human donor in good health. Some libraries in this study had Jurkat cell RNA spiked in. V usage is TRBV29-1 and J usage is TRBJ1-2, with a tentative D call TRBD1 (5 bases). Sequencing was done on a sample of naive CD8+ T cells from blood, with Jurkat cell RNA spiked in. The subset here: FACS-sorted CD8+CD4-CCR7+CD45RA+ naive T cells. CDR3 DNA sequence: TGCAGCGTTGAAGATTTTAGGGACCGTAACTATGGCTACACCCTC. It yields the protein CSVEDFRDRNYGYTL.